A selection of T cell receptor beta chains follows, all from one sample in a study of cytomegalovirus exposure and HLA in healthy donors. Clones were sequenced by immunoSEQ multiplex PCR, and TCRdb holds only the in-frame ones, with some missing. This sample has around 110,000 clones, with roughly 71% found just once. The sequencing input was PBMCs. The origin of the receptors is a male donor in good health and CMV-seropositive. Each CDR3 is given with its conserved first and last residue. The order of the fields is clone size, V gene, D gene, J gene, CDR3 protein, CDR3 DNA. A D gene is named only where the DNA matches it firmly. Some rows mark clone size as missing; the rest say once, few, many or name a class of expanded clone.

.,TRBV4-2,TRBD2,TRBJ2-3,CASSQSGGGADTQYF,TGTGCCAGCAGCCAATCCGGCGGGGGGGCAGATACGCAGTATTTT
.,TRBV7-6,TRBD2,TRBJ2-1,CASSLTRIAGGQYNEQFF,TGTGCCAGCAGCTTAACCAGGATAGCGGGGGGACAATACAATGAGCAGTTCTTC
.,TRBV28,.,TRBJ2-3,CASSKPGNGLWDTQYF,TGTGCCAGCTCAAAGCCGGGAAACGGGCTTTGGGATACGCAGTATTTT
once,TRBV27,TRBD1,TRBJ2-5,CASSLVQGSIETQYF,TGTGCCAGCAGTTTAGTACAGGGGAGCATAGAGACCCAGTACTTC
.,TRBV30,.,TRBJ1-1,CAWSVRGLNTEAFF,TGTGCCTGGAGTGTACGGGGGTTGAACACTGAAGCTTTCTTT
.,TRBV7-9,.,TRBJ2-5,CASSIQQGQQETQYF,TGTGCCAGCAGCATACAACAGGGCCAACAAGAGACCCAGTACTTC
.,TRBV18,TRBD1,TRBJ1-1,CASSPLTGDTEAFF,TGTGCCAGCTCACCACTAACAGGGGACACTGAAGCTTTCTTT
.,TRBV2,.,TRBJ2-1,CASSGSRTYNEQFF,TGTGCCAGCAGTGGGTCTAGGACCTACAATGAGCAGTTCTTC
.,TRBV12-5,TRBD1,TRBJ2-7,CASGLSDRPYEQYF,TGTGCTAGTGGTTTATCGGACAGGCCCTACGAGCAGTACTTC
.,TRBV9,.,TRBJ2-2,CASSSANTGELFF,TGTGCCAGCAGCTCGGCGAACACCGGGGAGCTGTTTTTT
.,TRBV5-4,.,TRBJ2-3,CASSLDRQVGDTQYF,TGTGCCAGCAGCTTGGATAGACAGGTAGGAGATACGCAGTATTTT
few,TRBV27,.,TRBJ2-2,CASSLDSAANTGELFF,TGTGCCAGCAGTCTGGACAGCGCCGCGAACACCGGGGAGCTGTTTTTT
few,TRBV1,.,TRBJ2-1,CTSLHGGALENEQFF,TGCACCAGTTTACACGGGGGGGCTTTGGAAAATGAGCAGTTCTTC
.,TRBV5-1,.,TRBJ2-5,CASSLGQVQETQYF,TGCGCCAGCAGCTTGGGACAGGTACAAGAGACCCAGTACTTC
.,TRBV7-8,.,TRBJ1-2,CASSLQGGYTF,TGTGCCAGCAGCTTACAGGGAGGCTACACCTTC
.,TRBV5-1,.,TRBJ2-7,CASSLGQNYEQYF,TGCGCCAGCAGCTTGGGACAGAACTACGAGCAGTACTTC
once,TRBV7-7,TRBD2,TRBJ2-5,CASSLLPGLAGGETQYF,TGTGCTAGCAGCCTACTCCCCGGACTAGCGGGAGGCGAGACCCAGTACTTC
.,TRBV2,TRBD2,TRBJ2-7,CASRTSGVSYEQYF,TGTGCCAGCCGAACTAGCGGAGTCTCCTACGAGCAGTACTTC
.,TRBV29-1,TRBD2,TRBJ2-5,CSVEWRGRLQETQYF,TGCAGCGTTGAATGGCGGGGGAGGCTGCAGGAGACCCAGTACTTC
.,TRBV7-2,.,TRBJ1-2,CAKVKTEGYGYTF,TGTGCCAAGGTAAAGACAGAAGGCTATGGCTACACCTTC
few,TRBV28,TRBD2,TRBJ2-1,CAVLTSGAGNEQFF,TGTGCCGTCCTGACTAGCGGAGCAGGGAATGAGCAGTTCTTC
.,TRBV7-2,TRBD2,TRBJ2-1,CASSSTSGGPAVNEQFF,TGTGCCAGCAGCTCCACCAGCGGGGGGCCGGCAGTAAATGAGCAGTTCTTC
few,TRBV7-3,TRBD1,TRBJ1-1,CASSLTGVRNTEAFF,TGTGCCAGCAGCTTGACAGGGGTTAGGAACACTGAAGCTTTCTTT
.,TRBV10-3,.,TRBJ2-7,CAISAGDSSDEQYF,TGTGCCATCAGTGCGGGAGATTCTTCCGACGAGCAGTACTTC
.,TRBV4-3,.,TRBJ1-2,CASSPQTGAYGYTF,TGCGCCAGCAGCCCTCAGACAGGAGCATATGGCTACACCTTC
.,TRBV6-5,TRBD2,TRBJ2-7,CASSSRGDAYEQYF,TGTGCCAGCAGTTCCCGGGGGGACGCCTACGAGCAGTACTTC
.,TRBV27,TRBD2,TRBJ2-2,CASSLEASGNTGELFF,TGTGCCAGCAGTTTAGAGGCTAGCGGAAACACCGGGGAGCTGTTTTTT
.,TRBV7-9,.,TRBJ2-2,CASRPSLNPVEHTGELFF,TGTGCCAGCAGACCCTCCCTCAACCCGGTAGAGCACACCGGGGAGCTGTTTTTT
.,TRBV15,.,TRBJ1-1,CATSRDRGDPEAFF,TGTGCCACCAGCAGAGATCGGGGGGACCCTGAAGCTTTCTTT
many,TRBV28,.,TRBJ1-1,CASSFLGPGAFF,TGTGCCAGCAGTTTTTTGGGCCCTGGAGCTTTCTTT
.,TRBV25-1,TRBD2,TRBJ2-7,CASSEPGLPALGEQYF,TGTGCCAGCAGTGAACCGGGACTACCCGCGCTGGGCGAGCAGTACTTC
.,TRBV9,TRBD1,TRBJ1-1,CASSVGTGGNTEAFF,TGTGCCAGCAGCGTCGGGACAGGGGGCAACACTGAAGCTTTCTTT
.,TRBV28,.,TRBJ1-6,CASSLRSVGMMAPLHF,TGTGCCAGCAGTTTAAGGTCAGTGGGCATGATGGCACCCCTCCACTTT
few,TRBV7-9,TRBD1,TRBJ1-4,CASSSRGDESEKLFF,TGTGCCAGCAGCTCCAGGGGGGACGAATCTGAAAAACTGTTTTTT
.,TRBV7-2,TRBD2,TRBJ2-1,CASSSSRTSGSWNEQFF,TGTGCCAGCAGCTCCTCGAGGACTAGCGGGAGTTGGAATGAGCAGTTCTTC
once,TRBV7-8,.,TRBJ1-5,CASSYQGQPQHF,TGTGCCAGCAGCTATCAGGGGCAGCCCCAGCATTTT
once,TRBV6-5,TRBD2,TRBJ2-1,CASSRTSYSYNEQFF,TGTGCCAGCAGTCGGACTAGCTACTCCTACAATGAGCAGTTCTTC
.,TRBV7-2,.,TRBJ2-1,CASSAGLRRTYNEQFF,TGTGCCAGCAGCGCGGGACTCCGACGCACCTACAATGAGCAGTTCTTC
.,TRBV19,.,TRBJ1-1,CASSRAREVLNPEAFF,TGTGCCAGTAGTAGGGCCAGAGAAGTACTGAACCCTGAAGCTTTCTTT
.,TRBV5-1,.,TRBJ1-1,CASSGPGGNEAFF,TGCGCCAGCAGTGGTCCCGGGGGAAATGAAGCTTTCTTT